The clone carrying this TCR beta chain occurred many times. Antigen: not known. The sample comes from a study of CD8 T cells in ankylosing spondylitis. Making the TCR beta libraries involved quantitative 5'-RACE with molecular barcodes. TCRdb called the 5' RACE reads again in MiXCR, with one record for every CDR3 protein. The sample lists fewer than 80,000 distinct CDR3 sequences; 5.3% were seen once. The V gene lost 3 bases and the J gene lost 0 bases, with 12 bases spanning the gap. The V gene's germline CDR1 is DFQATT and CDR2 SNEGSKA (reference sequence). This CDR3 spans 16 amino acids. Study-level findings and limits: Clones tied to disease were said to be significantly enriched in matched ankylosing spondylitis synovial fluid.

Sequenced material: blood, either unsorted or a sorted T cell fraction (not recorded which). The clonotype was recovered from a male donor with ankylosing spondylitis or in good health (not recorded which). The chain is built from TRBV20-1 and TRBJ1-6; perhaps TRBD1 as D (6 bases). CDR3 coding DNA: TGCAGTGCTAGGGCGCAGGGGATCTCCTATAATTCACCCCTCCACTTT. Its translation is CSARAQGISYNSPLHF.